This TCR beta chain was recorded in a study of PD-1 blockade in classical Hodgkin lymphoma. Broader study findings: Among the patients, those starting nivolumab under 1 year after ASCT were excluded. TCR diversity in CD4+, not CD8+, cells rose significantly by C4D1.

For this clone: What it binds is not known.

This table comes from immunoSEQ multiplex PCR, and its TCRdb copy is limited to in-frame clones, with some not included. Among just under 20,000 clones listed, approximately 73% were seen once. The germline V gene has CDR1 KGHSH and CDR2 LQKENI. The CDR3 contains 15 residues. Trimming shortened V by 2 bases and J by 6 bases, and 14 bases separated the two germline ends. Time point here: cycle 4 day 1 (C4D1), after more than five weeks of nivolumab. Every single patient, without exception, relapsed after autologous stem cell transplantation, and brentuximab vedotin exposure varied. The sequence derives from a human donor with classical Hodgkin lymphoma. Specimen: peripheral blood mononuclear cells (PBMCs), collected before the fourth cycle of nivolumab. The chain is built from TRBV18 and TRBJ1-5; TRBD1 is a possible D gene (6 bases). The CDR3 here is CASSPEQGKSQPQHF. For the CDR3, the DNA is TGTGCCAGCTCACCAGAACAGGGCAAGAGTCAGCCCCAGCATTTT. The whole variable domain, remainder taken from reference TRBV18 and TRBJ1-5, is NAGVMQNPRHLVRRRGQEARLRCSPMKGHSHVYWYRQLPEEGLKFMVYLQKENIIDESGMPKERFSAEFPKEGPSILRIQQVVRGDSAAYFCASSPEQGKSQPQHFGDGTRLSIL.